The present TCR delta chain was sequenced within a study of Vδ1+ human thymocytes. Trimming shortened V by 1 base and J by 4 bases, and 22 bases separated the two germline ends. Germline CDR1 TSWWSYY, CDR2 QGS. There are 18 residues in the CDR3. Extracted RNA was reverse transcribed into cDNA. The CDR3 regions were amplified by multiplex PCR from V-gene primers to a constant-region primer. TCRdb re-called the multiplex PCR reads via CATT. This table holds under 85,000 delta-chain clones, approximately 34% found once. This clone was counted between two and nine times. Its specificity is unknown. Overall study findings and caveats: Thymic TRG and TRD repertoires appeared highly polyclonal, with Gaussian CDR3 length distributions.

The chain recombines TRDV1 with TRDJ1, with D possibly being TRDD2 or TRDD3 (5 bases each). The sequence came from a boy in the first two years of life who had congenital heart surgery. The specimen sequenced was Vdelta1+ gamma-delta thymocytes from the thymus. Subset: FACS-sorted CD3+ TCRalphabeta- TCRVdelta1+ TCRVdelta2- thymocytes. The CDR3 region has the DNA TGTGCTCTTGGGGAACACGTCACCTACGGGGAACTCCTCGATAAACTCATCTTT. Translating it yields CALGEHVTYGELLDKLIF.